A selection of T cell receptor beta chains follows, all from one sample in a study of tumor-infiltrating lymphocytes in primary liver carcinoma. In TCRdb, the multiplex PCR reads were re-called with MiXCR into one record per CDR3 protein. Of some 190,000 distinct CDR3 sequences listed, about 60% are singletons. Sequences were obtained from peripheral blood. These receptors were taken from a man aged 35-49 years with primary liver carcinoma and hepatitis B virus infection. Each CDR3 is given with its conserved first and last residue. D genes are given only for firm matches. The listing skips clone size in some rows; elsewhere it reads once, few, many or a size class.

>few|TRBV30|TRBJ1-2|.
CAWSGGQYGYTF
TGTGCCTGGAGTGGCGGACAGTATGGCTACACCTTC
>once|TRBV6-5|TRBJ1-1|TRBD1
CASTFSGADRATEAFF
TGTGCCAGCACCTTTTCAGGGGCGGACAGGGCCACTGAAGCTTTCTTT
>.|TRBV19|TRBJ1-5|TRBD1
CASSTLAGRGDSNQPQHF
TGTGCCAGTAGTACCTTAGCCGGCAGGGGGGACAGCAATCAGCCCCAGCATTTT
>many|TRBV11-2|TRBJ2-5|TRBD1
CASSLAGQVQETQYF
TGTGCCAGCAGCTTAGCCGGACAGGTCCAAGAGACCCAGTACTTC
>.|TRBV11-2|TRBJ2-7|.
CASLTDGAYGQYF
TGTGCCAGCCTAACCGACGGAGCCTACGGGCAGTACTTC
>.|TRBV11-2|TRBJ2-1|TRBD2
CTSSHSSTSGRGGGFF
TGTACCAGCAGCCACTCTTCGACTAGCGGGAGGGGAGGCGGGTTCTTC
>few|TRBV10-3|TRBJ1-2|.
CAISSRGNNYGYTF
TGTGCCATCAGCTCGAGAGGGAATAACTATGGCTACACCTTC
>.|TRBV11-2|TRBJ2-2|.
CASNNPLYGELFF
TGTGCCAGCAACAATCCCTTATACGGGGAGCTGTTTTTT
>.|TRBV4-2|TRBJ2-1|.
CASSQGGLPNEQFF
TGTGCCAGCAGCCAAGGAGGGCTTCCCAATGAGCAGTTCTTC
>.|TRBV29-1|TRBJ2-7|TRBD1
CSVEGGQDAYEQYF
TGCAGCGTTGAAGGGGGACAGGACGCCTACGAGCAGTACTTC
>.|TRBV6-5|TRBJ2-7|TRBD2
CASSFGLAGEVGYEQYF
TGTGCCAGCAGTTTCGGACTAGCGGGAGAGGTGGGCTACGAGCAGTACTTC
>.|TRBV6-4|TRBJ2-1|.
CASRRTTGSYNEQFF
TGTGCCAGCAGACGGACAACTGGCTCCTACAATGAGCAGTTCTTC
>few|TRBV6-5|TRBJ1-3|.
CASSLQSLSGNTIYF
TGTGCCAGCAGTTTACAGTCACTCTCTGGAAACACCATATATTTT
>few|TRBV29-1|TRBJ2-2|.
CSVVYTLNTGELFF
TGCAGCGTTGTATACACCTTGAACACCGGGGAGCTGTTTTTT
>.|TRBV11-2|TRBJ2-7|.
CASSYRIISYEQYF
TGTGCCAGCAGCTACCGGATCATCTCCTACGAGCAGTACTTC
>.|TRBV6-1|TRBJ2-7|TRBD2
CASSLAGRTAYDQYF
TGTGCCAGCAGTCTAGCGGGAAGGACAGCCTACGACCAGTACTTC
>many|TRBV29-1|TRBJ2-1|.
CSVERPRTGGEQFF
TGCAGCGTTGAACGACCCAGGACGGGGGGCGAGCAGTTCTTC
>many|TRBV29-1|TRBJ2-6|TRBD1
CSVEAVEGADSGANVLTF
TGCAGCGTTGAAGCTGTAGAGGGGGCAGACTCTGGGGCCAACGTCCTGACTTTC
>once|TRBV5-5|TRBJ2-3|TRBD2
CASTLGGSADTQYF
TGTGCCAGCACCTTGGGCGGGAGTGCAGATACGCAGTATTTT
>many|TRBV6-6|TRBJ2-5|.
CASSSRREETQYF
TGTGCCAGCAGTTCCAGACGAGAAGAGACCCAGTACTTC
>.|TRBV11-2|TRBJ2-7|.
CASSASGSSYEQNF
TGTGCCAGCAGCGCGTCTGGGTCCTCCTACGAGCAGAACTTC
>.|TRBV6-1|TRBJ2-1|.
CASSEVGVDVQFF
TGTGCCAGCAGTGAAGTGGGAGTCGATGTGCAGTTCTTC